This entry lists 21 T cell receptor beta chains sequenced from one sample in a study of T-cell reconstitution after alpha-beta-depleted transplantation in children. Unique molecular identifiers tagged the TCRbeta library. Each CDR3 protein is one row after TCRdb ran MiXCR on the PCR reads. This sample carries fewer than 550,000 distinct CDR3 sequences, about 10% of them seen once, and the ten largest clones take 14%. Specimen: PBMCs, mostly from graft donor cells, collected 180 days after TCRalphabeta/CD19-depleted stem cell transplant. The receptors here all came from a female patient between 2 and 15 years old who had a stem cell transplant for aplastic anemia, so the T cells may come from the graft donor.

This chain connects TRBV14 to TRBJ2-1; 8 bases map to TRBD1. Trimming took 6 bases from V and 1 from J; bases not matched to a gene: 11. Germline V lookup: CDR1 SGHDN, CDR2 FVKESK. This CDR3 has 17 amino acids. CDR3 coding DNA: TGTGCCAGCAGGCGGACAGGGAAAGAAAGATCCTACAATGAGCAGTTCTTC. Translating gives CASRRTGKERSYNEQFF.

V usage is TRBV14 and J usage is TRBJ2-1; 9 bases fit TRBD2. The V segment lost 4 bases and the J segment 9 bases; nucleotides outside the gene matches: 7. Germline V gene data show CDR1 as SGHDN and CDR2 as FVKESK. This CDR3 has 14 amino acids. In DNA, the CDR3 is TGTGCCAGCAGCCCGGGACTAGCCGATGGTGAGCAGTTCTTC. This translates into CASSPGLADGEQFF. The entire variable domain, with the rest obtained from reference TRBV14 and TRBJ2-1, is as follows: EAGVTQFPSHSVIEKGQTVTLRCDPISGHDNLYWYRRVMGKEIKFLLHFVKESKQDESGMPNNRFLAERTGGTYSTLKVQPAELEDSGVYFCASSPGLADGEQFFGPGTRLTVL.

The genes are TRBV7-8 and TRBJ2-1, with D possibly TRBD2 on 5 matching bases. From germline, CDR1 is SGHVS and CDR2 FQNEAQ. V lost 5 bases and J 10 bases, leaving 21 bases between the germline ends. This CDR3 spans 15 amino acids. The CDR3 region is CASSAVQRLSGEQFF. CDR3 coding DNA: TGTGCCAGCAGCGCTGTCCAGCGGCTATCGGGGGAGCAGTTCTTC.

As for this clonotype: At one end, the junction sequence differs from germline, possibly due to a read error. The CDR3, as DNA: TGTGCCAGCAGCCCGGGGGGACTAGCGGGCGTTAACAATGAGGAGTTCTTC. This encodes CASSPGGLAGVNNEEFF. The gene calls are TRBV28 and TRBJ2-1; TRBD2 matches at 12 bases. This CDR3 has 17 residues. Germline CDR1 and CDR2: MDHEN and SYDVKM. The whole variable domain, filled in from reference TRBV28 and TRBJ2-1, reads DVKVTQSSRYLVKRTGEKVFLECVQDMDHENMFWYRQDPGLGLRLIYFSYDVKMKEKGDIPEGYSVSREKKERFSLILESASTNQTSMYLCASSPGGLAGVNNEEFFGPGTRLTVL.

This clonotype was counted at least ten times. V and J are TRBV5-1 and TRBJ2-1; D possibly matches TRBD1 or TRBD2 (5 bases each). Trimming cost V 1 base and J 9 bases, with 14 bases left between them. Germline V gene lookup returns CDR1 SGHRS and CDR2 YFSETQ. The CDR3 runs 14 residues. The CDR3 bases are TGCGCCAGCAGCTTGCATGACGGGACGGGTGAGCAGTTCTTC. It codes for CASSLHDGTGEQFF.

The chain uses TRBV20-1 and TRBJ2-2, with D hard to call. Between the trimmed V and J ends, which lost 1 base and 3 bases, there was a span of 9 bases. The CDR3 has 14 amino acids. Germline V gene data show CDR1 as DFQATT and CDR2 as SNEGSKA (reference sequence). The CDR3 loop reads CSARAETHTGELFF. The DNA for the CDR3 is TGCAGTGCTAGAGCGGAGACACACACCGGGGAGCTGTTTTTT.

The chain couples TRBV18 to TRBJ1-4; D not certain. The germline V gene encodes CDR1 KGHSH and CDR2 LQKENI. Between the trimmed V and J ends, which lost 2 bases and 6 bases, there was a span of 13 bases. CDR3 size: 15 residues. The CDR3 DNA reads TGTGCCAGCTCACCAACCGGGATCCTTGATGAAAAACTGTTTTTT. Amino acids: CASSPTGILDEKLFF. The full variable domain, in which reference TRBV18 and TRBJ1-4 provide the parts outside the CDR3, is NAGVMQNPRHLVRRRGQEARLRCSPMKGHSHVYWYRQLPEEGLKFMVYLQKENIIDESGMPKERFSAEFPKEGPSILRIQQVVRGDSAAYFCASSPTGILDEKLFFGSGTQLSVL.

The table lists this clonotype with a count of one. This sequence joins TRBV12-3 or TRBV12-4 and TRBJ2-3; 7 bases match TRBD1. The CDR3 covers 14 residues. V lost 8 bases, J lost 1 base, and 6 bases stayed unmatched. The CDR3 DNA is TGTGCCAGCGCCATCGACAGGGGCACAGATACGCAGTATTTT. This encodes CASAIDRGTDTQYF.

This clonotype showed up just a few times. This chain connects TRBV21-1 to TRBJ2-7; TRBD2, the table's D call, was not compared with the DNA. TRBV21-1 corresponds to a pseudogene. The CDR3 has 19 residues. The CDR3 loop reads CASSKWRATRPRTSYEQYF. DNA for the CDR3: TGTGCCAGCAGCAAATGGAGGGCTACAAGACCCAGGACCTCCTACGAGCAGTACTTC.

This clonotype was found a few times. The chain is built from TRBV12-3 or TRBV12-4 and TRBJ2-3, with D tentatively TRBD1 or TRBD2 (5 bases each). V was pared by 6 bases and J by 5 bases, with 24 bases between. CDR3 length: 17 residues. The CDR3 loop reads CASSRHYWGSQGDTQYF. CDR3 bases: TGTGCCAGCAGCCGACATTACTGGGGGTCCCAGGGAGATACGCAGTATTTT.

The rearrangement links TRBV7-2 to TRBJ1-4; 8 bases match TRBD1. This CDR3 has 14 residues. Germline lookup yields CDR1 SGHTA and CDR2 FQGNSA. V trimming: 4 bases; J trimming: 8 bases; junction bases outside the gene matches: 6. CDR3 in DNA: TGTGCCAGCAGCTCAGACAGGGGTTCAGAAAAACTGTTTTTT. It codes for CASSSDRGSEKLFF.

The V call is TRBV11-2, the J call TRBJ2-4; D may be TRBD1 or TRBD2 (5 bases each). The germline CDR1 and CDR2 sequences are SGHAT and FQNNGV. The CDR3 runs 15 residues. The ends were cut back, 5 bases at V and 3 bases at J, with 14 bases in the middle. In DNA, the CDR3 is TGTGCCAGCAGCGCCCTACGGGGCCTCAAAAACATTCAGTACTTC. Protein sequence: CASSALRGLKNIQYF.

This clonotype was seen repeatedly, ten times or more. This sequence joins TRBV29-1 and TRBJ1-1; D perhaps matches TRBD1 (6 bases). The CDR3 consists of 12 residues. Looked up from germline, CDR1 is SQVTM and CDR2 is ANQGSEA. The CDR3 DNA reads TGCAGTGTGGACAGAGAAAACACTGAAGCTTTCTTT. It translates to CSVDRENTEAFF.

Note on this clonotype: This may be a read error: a much more frequent sequence differs by one nucleotide. Since no conserved phenylalanine or tryptophan closes the CDR3, a read error is the likely cause. The chain couples TRBV12-3 or TRBV12-4 to TRBJ2-5; 12 bases map to TRBD2. CDR3 length: 15 amino acids. Unmatched junction bases numbered 7, after V lost 6 bases and J lost 5 bases. The CDR3 bases are TGTGCCAGCAGCCCTACTAGCGGGGGGAGGGAGACCCAGTACTTG. This translates into CASSPTSGGRETQYL.

The CDR3 reads CASSLLAGENEQYV. CDR3 sequence (DNA): TGTGCCAGCTCACTACTAGCGGGAGAGAACGAGCAGTACGTC. The rearrangement links TRBV18 to TRBJ2-7, with 11 bases identical to TRBD2. V lost 4 bases and J lost 5; bases outside the gene matches: 4. The CDR3 is 14 amino acids. Germline CDR1 is KGHSH and CDR2 is LQKENI.

The chain combines TRBV5-1 with TRBJ1-2, with 9 positions matching TRBD1. CDR3 length: 13 amino acids. Germline assignment: CDR1 SGHRS and CDR2 YFSETQ. V was clipped by 4 bases and J by 7 bases; unmatched bases: 5. CDR3 amino acids: CASSDRQGVGYTF. Written as DNA, the CDR3 is TGCGCCAGCAGCGATCGACAGGGGGTTGGCTACACCTTC.

V gene TRBV27 combines with J gene TRBJ2-7; 9 bases are a match to TRBD2. The CDR3 contains 16 residues. With 5 bases clipped from V and 3 bases from J, the junction kept 11 bases outside the gene matches. Germline V CDR1 and CDR2: MNHEY, SMNVEV (reference sequence). The CDR3 protein is CASSHYSGTSLYEQYF. DNA for the CDR3: TGTGCCAGCAGTCACTACTCCGGGACTAGCCTCTACGAGCAGTACTTC.

The chain employs TRBV24-1 and TRBJ2-1; 7 nucleotides line up with TRBD2. Germline CDR1 is KGHDR and CDR2 is SFDVKD. The CDR3 sequence is 16 residues long. The V gene end was trimmed by 5 bases and the J gene end by 4 bases; junction bases not matched to a gene: 10. The CDR3 region has the DNA TGTGCCACCAGTGCCCCTGGAGCGGGGTGGTACAATGAGCAGTTCTTC. It encodes CATSAPGAGWYNEQFF.

CDR3 region: CASSPTGVRMNTEAFF. The CDR3 bases are TGTGCCAGCAGCCCGACCGGGGTTCGCATGAACACTGAAGCTTTCTTT. The chain carries TRBV3-1 and TRBJ1-1; D remains unclear. This CDR3 region has 16 residues. Between the trimmed V and J ends, which lost 4 bases and 0 bases, there was a span of 15 bases. CDR1 and CDR2 from the germline V gene are LGHDT and YNNKEL (reference sequence).

The gene calls are TRBV11-2 and TRBJ2-3, with TRBD2 identical over 10 bases. CDR1 is SGHAT, CDR2 FQNNGV, per germline. CDR3 size: 19 residues. Trimming removed 5 bases from V and 0 bases from J; junction bases left unmatched: 14. The CDR3 DNA reads as TGTGCCAGCAGCCCTCACCCCGGACTAGCGGACCTAAGCACAGATACGCAGTATTTT. Its protein is CASSPHPGLADLSTDTQYF.

This clonotype appeared a few times. The chain links TRBV29-1 to TRBJ1-1, with D maybe TRBD1 (5 bases). The CDR3 loop spans 13 amino acids. Trimming shortened V by 4 bases and J by 1 base, and 10 bases separated the two germline ends. CDR1 and CDR2 (germline): SQVTM, ANQGSEA. The CDR3 DNA reads TGCAGCGTTGCGAAGGGGTCGAACACTGAAGCTTTCTTT. It yields the protein CSVAKGSNTEAFF.